This T cell receptor (beta chain) was identified in a study of cytomegalovirus exposure and HLA in healthy donors. General study findings and limits: Later genetic work tied a missense DCLRE1C variant to beta-chain V and J trimming. Several of the most significant clusters appeared, in a later analysis, to be linked to common viral pathogens. After further analysis at a later stage, 16,951 TCR beta sequences were associated with HLA alleles at 0.05 false discovery rate.

For this clone: As yet, its antigen is unknown.

V was clipped by 6 bases and J by 2 bases, with 12 bases between them. This CDR3 has 14 residues. Germline CDR1 is MNHEY and CDR2 is SMNVEV (reference sequence). Primers: 60 Vbeta forward and 13 Jbeta reverse. TCRdb keeps only in-frame clones here, not all; method: immunoSEQ multiplex PCR. The table records 150,000 to 200,000 clones, 70% to 90% of them present only once. The clonotype was recovered from a male donor in good health and CMV-seronegative. The material sequenced was PBMCs. This rearrangement joins TRBV27 to TRBJ2-3; a possible D gene is TRBD2 (5 bases). The CDR3 region is CASSLAQTTDTQYF. The CDR3 DNA sequence: TGTGCCAGCAGCCTAGCCCAGACCACAGATACGCAGTATTTT.